This T cell receptor beta chain was recovered during a study of T cell responses to AZD1222 COVID-19 vaccine. Whole-study context: Pooled together were second doses at about 4 or about 12 weeks. Study-level findings and limits: Repertoire sampling was restricted to post-peak T cell response timepoints. Spike-specific TCR breadth and depth grew following two AZD1222 doses. Donors were mostly white British, more females; clonal diversity possibly underestimated.

The CDR3 is made up of 16 amino acids. The germline V gene has CDR1 SGHDN and CDR2 FVKESK. V gave up 3 bases and J gave up 5 bases; unmatched junction bases: 6. Using immunoSEQ multiplex PCR, the repertoire was profiled, and TCRdb retains in-frame clones only, with some absent. The sample gives 250,000 or so clones, 85% to 95% of which show up once; roughly 0.5% is in the top ten. In this sample, this clone turned up once. What it binds is unknown. Sequencing was performed on peripheral blood, taken on day 0 of AZD1222 vaccination. The clonotype comes from an adult in good health. The chain has TRBV14 and TRBJ2-5; 13 bases match TRBD2. The CDR3 sequence: CASSHGTSGVWETQYF. The CDR3, as DNA: TGTGCCAGCAGCCATGGGACTAGCGGGGTTTGGGAGACCCAGTACTTC.